The 21 T cell receptor beta chains in this list originate from one sample, sequenced in a study of spatial heterogeneity in lung cancer. Via MiXCR, TCRdb re-called the 5' RACE reads, giving one row per CDR3 protein. In the table there are tens of thousands of distinct CDR3 sequences, roughly 10% of which are singletons. The time point was: sample taken at primary tumor resection. Whole RNA, which was extracted from tumor, nontumor lung tissue or frozen PBMC, was sequenced without any cell sorting. This specimen was PBMCs, taken at surgery. All receptors derive from a male donor with early-stage non-small cell lung cancer.

V usage is TRBV19 and J usage is TRBJ1-4, with 8 bases matching TRBD1. Germline V gene lookup returns CDR1 LNHDA and CDR2 SQIVND (reference sequence). Losses at the gene ends were 7 bases for V and 5 bases for J; bases not matched to a gene: 6. The CDR3 loop spans 14 amino acids. DNA of the CDR3: TGTGCCAGTATGCGGACAGGGATGAATGAAAAACTGTTTTTT. This sequence encodes CASMRTGMNEKLFF.

This clonotype was seen only a few times. The chain couples TRBV20-1 to TRBJ2-1; D is perhaps TRBD2 (7 bases). The germline CDR1 and CDR2 sequences are DFQATT and SNEGSKA (reference sequence). This CDR3 is built from 15 residues. V lost 5 bases and J lost 3, with 17 bases in between. The CDR3 nucleotides are TGCAGTGCTGGGGGCGGGGGCCAAAACTACAATGAGCAGTTCTTC. This codes for CSAGGGGQNYNEQFF.

The genes are TRBV15 and TRBJ2-2; maybe TRBD2 (5 bases). Germline V gives CDR1 LNHNV, CDR2 YYDKDF (reference sequence). V lost 0 bases, J lost 2 bases, and 10 bases lay in between. The CDR3 is made up of 16 amino acids. CDR3 sequence: CATSRDWTSNTGELFF. CDR3 coding DNA: TGTGCCACCAGCAGAGATTGGACTTCTAACACCGGGGAGCTGTTTTTT.

This clonotype was counted many times. J is TRBJ1-1 and V is TRBV6-2 or TRBV6-3, with D unresolved. The V end was cut by 2 bases, the J end by 4 bases, with 8 bases between. This CDR3 contains 13 residues. Germline assignment: CDR1 MNHEY and CDR2 SVGEGT. CDR3 sequence reads: CASSYAGSTEAFF. The CDR3 DNA is TGTGCCAGCAGTTACGCTGGTAGCACTGAAGCTTTCTTT.

V and J are TRBV15 and TRBJ1-4, with D perhaps TRBD1 (6 bases). This CDR3 contains 16 residues. Germline CDR1 reads LNHNV; CDR2 reads YYDKDF (reference sequence). The V and J ends lost 5 bases and 0 bases respectively, with 13 bases between them. The CDR3, as DNA: TGTGCCACCAGCGGCAGGGGACATGCAACTAATGAAAAACTGTTTTTT. Residues: CATSGRGHATNEKLFF.

This clonotype turned up a few times. J is TRBJ2-7 and V is TRBV7-9; the D is unclear. Germline V gene sequence: CDR1 SEHNR, CDR2 FQNEAQ (reference sequence). Between the trimmed V and J ends, which lost 10 bases and 5 bases, there was a span of 9 bases. This CDR3 region has 10 residues. This CDR3 is CATGSDEQYF. The CDR3 bases are TGTGCCACCGGTTCTGACGAGCAGTACTTC.

This clonotype was picked up many times. The chain carries TRBV5-1 and TRBJ2-7; no clear D gene. CDR3 length: 14 amino acids. V was cut by 0 bases and J by 5 bases, with 12 bases left in between. Germline V gene sequence: CDR1 SGHRS, CDR2 YFSETQ. The CDR3 nucleotides read TGCGCCAGCAGCTTGGTTGTAGCCACAAACGAGCAGTACTTC. Translation gives CASSLVVATNEQYF.

Many counts were recorded for this clonotype. This chain connects TRBV27 to TRBJ2-2; D perhaps matches TRBD2 (6 bases). The CDR3 has 14 amino acids. The germline V and J ends were trimmed by 4 bases and 3 bases, with 9 bases remaining between them. The germline V gene encodes CDR1 MNHEY and CDR2 SMNVEV (reference sequence). CDR3 in DNA: TGTGCCAGCAGTTCCAGGGAGGACACCGGGGAGCTGTTTTTT. The encoded protein is CASSSREDTGELFF.

The rearrangement links TRBV28 to TRBJ2-3; 7 nucleotides line up with TRBD1. V dropped 7 bases and J dropped 4; count of bases not matched to a gene: 8. The CDR3 consists of 14 residues. In germline, CDR1 is MDHEN, CDR2 SYDVKM. CDR3 in amino acids: CASTRTGGPDTQYF. For the CDR3, the DNA is TGTGCCAGCACCCGGACAGGAGGACCAGATACGCAGTATTTT.

There are many counts of this clonotype. The chain links TRBV3-1 to TRBJ1-2; D might be TRBD1 (5 bases). Germline V gene data show CDR1 as LGHDT and CDR2 as YNNKEL (reference sequence). The length of the CDR3 is 13 residues. Between the trimmed V and J ends, which lost 7 bases and 2 bases, there was a span of 11 bases. The chain's CDR3 is CASTRDGNYGYTF. CDR3 DNA: TGTGCCAGCACCCGGGACGGCAACTATGGCTACACCTTC.

This clonotype showed up just a few times. The V and J genes are TRBV12-5 and TRBJ2-3; 7 bases agree with TRBD1. V lost 4 bases and J lost 5; bases outside the gene matches: 3. Germline CDR1 LGHNT, CDR2 FRNRAP. The CDR3 totals 13 residues. CDR3 in DNA: TGTGCTAGTGGTTCAACAGGGGTAGATACGCAGTATTTT. It codes for CASGSTGVDTQYF.

The chain couples TRBV5-4 to TRBJ2-3; D is undetermined. Trimming left V 1 base short and J 0 bases short, with 6 bases between. The CDR3 spans 14 residues. Germline lookup yields CDR1 SGHNT and CDR2 YYREEE (reference sequence). The DNA of the CDR3 is TGTGCCAGCAGCTTGCGGGCTAGCACAGATACGCAGTATTTT. Its protein is CASSLRASTDTQYF.

This rearrangement joins TRBV3-1 to TRBJ1-6; TRBD1 is a possible D gene (5 bases). Deletions cut 4 bases from V and 13 bases from J, with 17 bases between. The CDR3 totals 14 residues. Per the germline V gene, CDR1 is LGHDT and CDR2 is YNNKEL (reference sequence). CDR3 bases: TGTGCCAGCAGCCTTACGGACACCAATTTTCCCCTCCACTTT. Amino acid sequence: CASSLTDTNFPLHF.

In its sample, this clonotype was seen many times. V usage is TRBV18 and J usage is TRBJ2-5; no firm D call. The CDR3 runs to 14 residues. Germline V gives CDR1 KGHSH, CDR2 LQKENI. Trimming stripped 3 bases from V and 2 bases from J, with 10 bases between. This chain's CDR3 is CASSPPGEQETQYF. CDR3 sequence (DNA): TGTGCCAGCTCACCGCCGGGTGAGCAAGAGACCCAGTACTTC.

There are many counts of this clonotype. J is TRBJ2-1 and V is TRBV14; possibly TRBD2 for D (5 bases). Germline CDR1 and CDR2: SGHDN and FVKESK. The CDR3 extends over 11 amino acids. V was clipped by 1 base and J by 12 bases, with 7 bases between them. The CDR3 reads CASSQVGGQFF. The CDR3 coding sequence is TGTGCCAGCAGCCAAGTAGGAGGGCAGTTCTTC.

This clonotype was found many times. V is TRBV11-2 and J is TRBJ2-3; 8 bases match TRBD2. This CDR3 is 14 amino acids long. Germline V gene data show CDR1 as SGHAT and CDR2 as FQNNGV. Trimming at V came to 10 bases and at J to 4 bases, leaving 10 bases not matched to a gene. CDR3 in DNA: TGTGCCACCCGCCCGGGGGGGATCGCAGATACGCAGTATTTT. Residues: CATRPGGIADTQYF.

This clonotype has at least ten counts. The CDR3 here is CASSFADMNTEAFF. The DNA for the CDR3 is TGCGCCAGCAGCTTTGCGGACATGAACACTGAAGCTTTCTTT. This chain links TRBV5-1 with TRBJ1-1; tentative D call: TRBD1 (5 bases). Germline V CDR1 and CDR2: SGHRS, YFSETQ. There are 14 residues in the CDR3. The V end lost 2 bases, the J end lost 0 bases, and 8 bases lay between the germline ends.

This clonotype was recorded many times. Its ends do not fully match the called genes, so a read error is possible. V usage is TRBV29-1 and J usage is TRBJ2-3, with TRBD2 identical over 7 bases. CDR3 length: 12 residues. Germline V gene lookup returns CDR1 SQVTM and CDR2 ANQGSEA. The CDR3 bases are TGCAGCGTAGAAGCGGGAACCGATACGCAGTATTTT. Amino acid sequence: CSVEAGTDTQYF.

Ten or more counts support this clonotype. V gene TRBV6-5 combines with J gene TRBJ1-3; D gene ambiguous. CDR3 length: 15 amino acids. V shed 4 bases and J shed 0 bases, with 10 bases lying between them. The V gene's germline CDR1 is MNHEY and CDR2 SVGAGI. CDR3 in amino acids: CASSFRGISGNTIYF. CDR3 DNA sequence: TGTGCCAGCAGTTTCCGAGGGATCTCTGGAAACACCATATATTTT.

The chain is built from TRBV6-5 and TRBJ2-2; TRBD2 matches 7 bases. Germline V gene data show CDR1 as MNHEY and CDR2 as SVGAGI. This CDR3 is built from 16 residues. J lost 2 bases, V lost 4 bases, and 7 bases had no gene match. CDR3 coding DNA: TGTGCCAGCAGTTCTCTGAAGCGGGGAAACACCGGGGAGCTGTTTTTT. Translated, it gives CASSSLKRGNTGELFF.

This clonotype occurred many times. This chain uses TRBV18 with TRBJ2-5, with D possibly being TRBD2 (5 bases). The V end was cut by 0 bases, the J end by 2 bases, with 10 bases between. Germline assignment: CDR1 KGHSH and CDR2 LQKENI. The length of the CDR3 is 15 residues. The CDR3 loop reads CASSPPRSGQETQYF. In DNA, the CDR3 is TGTGCCAGCTCACCACCCAGGAGCGGTCAAGAGACCCAGTACTTC.